A single sample gave rise to the 3 T cell receptor beta chains below, sequenced in a study of blood T cell repertoires in COVID-19. TCRdb's table, derived via immunoSEQ multiplex PCR, lists solely in-frame clones and lacks some. Here the sample spans about 440,000 clones, about 90% being singletons. What was sequenced was PBMCs or T cells enriched from blood (not recorded which). The receptors come from a man between 18 and 29 years old who had recovered from COVID-19.

The rearrangement joins TRBV11-3 to TRBJ2-6; D is uncertain. Germline V gene lookup returns CDR1 SGHNT and CDR2 YENEEA. The V end was cut by 5 bases, the J end by 0 bases, with 17 bases between. This CDR3 spans 18 amino acids. The CDR3, as DNA: TGTGCCAGCAGCCAAGGCCCACCCAACTACTCTGGGGCCAACGTCCTGACTTTC. Translating gives CASSQGPPNYSGANVLTF.

The rearrangement uses TRBV25-1 and TRBJ2-7, with TRBD2 matching over 7 bases. With V trimmed by 1 base and J by 6 bases, 9 bases remained unmatched. The length of the CDR3 is 15 residues. The germline V gene encodes CDR1 MGHDK and CDR2 SYGVNS. The CDR3 DNA reads as TGTGCCAGCAGTGAATTTCCCAATTCGGGGGGCGAGCAGTACTTC. Translating gives CASSEFPNSGGEQYF.

This clone came up once. The J gene is TRBJ2-5, the V gene TRBV2; 9 bases match TRBD1. Germline assignment: CDR1 SNHLY and CDR2 FYNNEI. There are 14 residues in the CDR3. After removal of 6 bases from V and 2 bases from J, the junction contained 4 bases not matched to a gene. In DNA, the CDR3 is TGTGCCAGCAGACGGGGACAGGGACAAGAGACCCAGTACTTC. It encodes CASRRGQGQETQYF.